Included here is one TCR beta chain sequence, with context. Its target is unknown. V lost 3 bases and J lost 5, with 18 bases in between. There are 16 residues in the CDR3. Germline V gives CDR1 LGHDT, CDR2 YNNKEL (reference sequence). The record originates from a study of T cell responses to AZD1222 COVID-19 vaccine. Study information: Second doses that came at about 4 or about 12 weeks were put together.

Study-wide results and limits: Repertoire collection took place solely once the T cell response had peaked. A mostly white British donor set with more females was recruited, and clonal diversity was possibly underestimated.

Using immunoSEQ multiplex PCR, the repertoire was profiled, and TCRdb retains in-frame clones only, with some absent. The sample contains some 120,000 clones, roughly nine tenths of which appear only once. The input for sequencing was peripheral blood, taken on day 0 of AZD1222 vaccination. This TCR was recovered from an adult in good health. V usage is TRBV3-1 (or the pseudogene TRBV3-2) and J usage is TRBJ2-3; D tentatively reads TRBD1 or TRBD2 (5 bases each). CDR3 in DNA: TGTGCCAGCAGCCAGCGGGTTGGGGCCGCAGGAGATACGCAGTATTTT. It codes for CASSQRVGAAGDTQYF.